The clone carrying this T cell receptor beta chain has a handful of counts. Other DNA sequences in the sample encode the same CDR3. The CDR3 has 11 residues. The germline gives CDR1 LNHDA, CDR2 SQIVND (reference sequence). Trimming cost V 6 bases and J 6 bases, with 9 bases left between them. This record comes from a study of OX40 agonist ivuxolimab in advanced cancers. TCRdb's copy holds only in-frame clones and misses some; the assay was immunoSEQ multiplex PCR. This sample has around 99,000 clones, with 90% found just once. Sequencing was performed on CD4+ or CD8+ T cells sorted from blood, taken in a trial of the OX40 agonist ivuxolimab. This TCR was recovered from an adult with an advanced solid tumor such as melanoma, head and neck, liver or kidney cancer. The chain uses TRBV19 and TRBJ2-7; D gene unclear. CDR3 coding DNA: TGTGCCAGTAGGGCCGGGCGCGAGCAGTACTTC. It translates to CASRAGREQYF. Drawing the rest from reference TRBV19 and TRBJ2-7, the complete variable domain is DGGITQSPKYLFRKEGQNVTLSCEQNLNHDAMYWYRQDPGQGLRLIYYSQIVNDFQKGDIAEGYSVSREKKESFPLTVTSAQKNPTAFYLCASRAGREQYFGPGTRLTVT.